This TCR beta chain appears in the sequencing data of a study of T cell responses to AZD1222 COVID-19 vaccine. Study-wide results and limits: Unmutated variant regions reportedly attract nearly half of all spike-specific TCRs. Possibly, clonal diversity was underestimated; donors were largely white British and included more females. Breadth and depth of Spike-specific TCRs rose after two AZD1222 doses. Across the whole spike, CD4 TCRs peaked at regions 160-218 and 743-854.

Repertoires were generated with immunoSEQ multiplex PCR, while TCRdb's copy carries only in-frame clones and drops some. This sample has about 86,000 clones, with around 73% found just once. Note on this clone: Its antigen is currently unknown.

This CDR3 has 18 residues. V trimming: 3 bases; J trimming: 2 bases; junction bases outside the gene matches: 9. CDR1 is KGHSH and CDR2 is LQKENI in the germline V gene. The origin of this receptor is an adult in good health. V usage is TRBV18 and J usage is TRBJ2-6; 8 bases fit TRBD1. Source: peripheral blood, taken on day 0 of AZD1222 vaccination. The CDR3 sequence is CASSPWEPGGTGANVLTF. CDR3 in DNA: TGTGCCAGCTCACCGTGGGAGCCAGGGGGCACTGGGGCCAACGTCCTGACTTTC.